This is a list of T cell receptor beta chains from one sample in a study of blood T cell repertoires in COVID-19. Here immunoSEQ multiplex PCR was the method, and the copy in TCRdb shows in-frame clones only, minus some. The sample comprises some 150,000 clones, roughly 89% of which are singletons, and around 0.91% rests with the top ten. Sequences were obtained from peripheral blood. The receptors stem from a woman aged 50 to 65 with acute or convalescent COVID-19. CDR3s include the opening cysteine and the closing phenylalanine or tryptophan. D genes are given only for firm matches. Clone size is not always given. Where it is, it says once, few, many or a class for expanded clones.

J gene: TRBJ2-3
clone size: NA
V gene: TRBV7-9
D gene: NA
CDR3 DNA: TGTGCCAGCAGCTCGGGATCCGGGACAGATACGCAGTATTTT
CDR3 protein: CASSSGSGTDTQYF

J gene: TRBJ2-3
clone size: NA
V gene: TRBV6-5
D gene: NA
CDR3 DNA: TGTGCCAGCACCAAGAGGGACTCAAACACAGATACGCAGTATTTT
CDR3 protein: CASTKRDSNTDTQYF

J gene: TRBJ2-7
clone size: NA
V gene: TRBV12-5
D gene: NA
CDR3 DNA: TGTGCTAGTGGTCCAACTACCCGCGAGCAGTACTTC
CDR3 protein: CASGPTTREQYF

J gene: TRBJ2-7
clone size: NA
V gene: TRBV6-5
D gene: NA
CDR3 DNA: TGTGCCAGCAGTCGGGACTTCTCAAGCTCCTACGAGCAGTACTTC
CDR3 protein: CASSRDFSSSYEQYF

J gene: TRBJ2-3
clone size: NA
V gene: TRBV5-4
D gene: NA
CDR3 DNA: TGTGCCAGCAGCCCACACGGGATCACAGATACGCAGTATTTT
CDR3 protein: CASSPHGITDTQYF

J gene: TRBJ1-2
clone size: NA
V gene: TRBV7-6
D gene: TRBD1
CDR3 DNA: TGTGCCAGCAGCCCGACCGGGACAGGAGACCTCTATGGCTACACCTTC
CDR3 protein: CASSPTGTGDLYGYTF

J gene: TRBJ2-3
clone size: once
V gene: TRBV30
D gene: NA
CDR3 DNA: TGTGCCTGGAGTGGGCCTTCTAGCACAGATACGCAGTATTTT
CDR3 protein: CAWSGPSSTDTQYF

J gene: TRBJ1-2
clone size: NA
V gene: TRBV4-2
D gene: NA
CDR3 DNA: TGTGCCAGCAGCCACGGCGGACATGCTGGAAGGGGAGGCTACACCTTC
CDR3 protein: CASSHGGHAGRGGYTF

J gene: TRBJ1-2
clone size: NA
V gene: TRBV5-4
D gene: TRBD1
CDR3 DNA: TGTGCCAGCAGCTTGGTGGCAGGGGGTGGCTACACCTTC
CDR3 protein: CASSLVAGGGYTF

J gene: TRBJ2-2
clone size: NA
V gene: TRBV14
D gene: TRBD2
CDR3 DNA: TGTGCCAGCAGCCAACGTATTGCTAGCGGGAGACGGCTGTTTTTT
CDR3 protein: CASSQRIASGRRLFF

J gene: TRBJ2-7
clone size: NA
V gene: TRBV6-5
D gene: NA
CDR3 DNA: TGTGCCAGTTCGACAGGCCCATCCTACGAGCAGTACTTC
CDR3 protein: CASSTGPSYEQYF

J gene: TRBJ2-1
clone size: NA
V gene: TRBV27
D gene: NA
CDR3 DNA: TGTGCCAGCAGTTTCCGGGGTAATGAGCAGTTCTTC
CDR3 protein: CASSFRGNEQFF

J gene: TRBJ2-5
clone size: NA
V gene: TRBV12-5
D gene: TRBD1
CDR3 DNA: TGTGCTAGTGGTCCGCGGACAGGGCAAGAGACCCAGTACTTC
CDR3 protein: CASGPRTGQETQYF

J gene: TRBJ2-1
clone size: few
V gene: TRBV5-6
D gene: NA
CDR3 DNA: TGTGCCAGCAGCTTGGGGGGAGACAATGAGCAGTTCTTC
CDR3 protein: CASSLGGDNEQFF

J gene: TRBJ2-7
clone size: few
V gene: TRBV10-3
D gene: NA
CDR3 DNA: TGTGCCATACGGCGGGACCCTCGGTCCTACGAGCAGTACTTC
CDR3 protein: CAIRRDPRSYEQYF

J gene: TRBJ2-3
clone size: NA
V gene: TRBV2
D gene: TRBD2
CDR3 DNA: TGTGCCAGCAGAGAGACTAGCGGGGGTTGGACAGATACGCAGTATTTT
CDR3 protein: CASRETSGGWTDTQYF

J gene: TRBJ1-1
clone size: NA
V gene: TRBV19
D gene: NA
CDR3 DNA: TGTGCCAGTAGGCCATCGCCGATCCGGGACATAGTGAACACTGAAGCTTTCTTT
CDR3 protein: CASRPSPIRDIVNTEAFF

J gene: TRBJ2-2
clone size: NA
V gene: TRBV5-1
D gene: TRBD2
CDR3 DNA: TGCGCCAGCACGAGCGGGGGGACCGGGGAGCTGTTTTTT
CDR3 protein: CASTSGGTGELFF

J gene: TRBJ1-6
clone size: few
V gene: TRBV19
D gene: NA
CDR3 DNA: TGTGCCAGTAGCCCTCGTAATGGGGGGAATTCACCCCTCCACTTT
CDR3 protein: CASSPRNGGNSPLHF

J gene: TRBJ1-2
clone size: NA
V gene: TRBV5-1
D gene: NA
CDR3 DNA: TGCGCCAGCATCCCGTCGACAGGTGGTAACTATGGCTACACCTTC
CDR3 protein: CASIPSTGGNYGYTF

J gene: TRBJ1-5
clone size: NA
V gene: TRBV2
D gene: NA
CDR3 DNA: TGTGCCAGCAGTGAATTACAACAGGGTTATCAGCCCCAGCATTTT
CDR3 protein: CASSELQQGYQPQHF

J gene: TRBJ2-3
clone size: NA
V gene: TRBV6-5
D gene: NA
CDR3 DNA: TGTGCCAGCAGTAGTCTGGCGGGGATGACAGATACGCAGTATTTT
CDR3 protein: CASSSLAGMTDTQYF

J gene: TRBJ2-5
clone size: NA
V gene: TRBV12-3/TRBV12-4
D gene: TRBD2
CDR3 DNA: TGTGCCAGCCTATCGGGAGGAGAGACCCAGTACTTC
CDR3 protein: CASLSGGETQYF

J gene: TRBJ1-2
clone size: NA
V gene: TRBV7-9
D gene: TRBD1
CDR3 DNA: TGTGCCAGCAGCTTGACCTGGGGACAGACTAACTATGGCTACACCTTC
CDR3 protein: CASSLTWGQTNYGYTF

J gene: TRBJ2-7
clone size: NA
V gene: TRBV3-1/TRBV3-2
D gene: TRBD1
CDR3 DNA: TGTGCCAGCAGCCAAGATCCCGGGACAGCCTCTGACGAGCAGTACTTC
CDR3 protein: CASSQDPGTASDEQYF

J gene: TRBJ2-1
clone size: NA
V gene: TRBV10-3
D gene: TRBD2
CDR3 DNA: TGTGCCATCAGCGAGCTAGCGGGAAGCGGCTACAATGAGCAGTTCTTC
CDR3 protein: CAISELAGSGYNEQFF

J gene: TRBJ1-4
clone size: once
V gene: TRBV6-6
D gene: NA
CDR3 DNA: TGTGCCAGCATCCTAACCATTGCAACTAATGAAAAACTGTTTTTT
CDR3 protein: CASILTIATNEKLFF

J gene: TRBJ2-7
clone size: NA
V gene: TRBV5-1
D gene: TRBD2
CDR3 DNA: TGCGCCAGCAGCTTGGGACTAGCGGGAGGTAGGGAGCAGTACTTC
CDR3 protein: CASSLGLAGGREQYF

J gene: TRBJ1-3
clone size: NA
V gene: TRBV19
D gene: NA
CDR3 DNA: TGTGCCAGTAGTATCAAAGGAGGGGTTGGAAACACCATATATTTT
CDR3 protein: CASSIKGGVGNTIYF

J gene: TRBJ2-7
clone size: NA
V gene: TRBV24-1
D gene: NA
CDR3 DNA: TGTGCCACCAGTGATTTGGGTAGGGGCAACGAGCAGTACTTC
CDR3 protein: CATSDLGRGNEQYF

J gene: TRBJ2-7
clone size: NA
V gene: TRBV15
D gene: NA
CDR3 DNA: TGTGCCACCAGCAGAGATTATTACTACGAGCAGTACTTC
CDR3 protein: CATSRDYYYEQYF

J gene: TRBJ2-1
clone size: NA
V gene: TRBV9
D gene: TRBD2
CDR3 DNA: TGTGCCAGCAGCGTAGGAAGCGGGACTAGCGGGAGTAGGGAGCAGTTCTTC
CDR3 protein: CASSVGSGTSGSREQFF

J gene: TRBJ2-3
clone size: NA
V gene: TRBV27
D gene: NA
CDR3 DNA: TGTGCCAGCAGTTACCAGGGAACAGATACGCAGTATTTT
CDR3 protein: CASSYQGTDTQYF

J gene: TRBJ2-3
clone size: NA
V gene: TRBV9
D gene: TRBD1
CDR3 DNA: TGTGCCAGCAGCGTATCTCTAGGACAGGGCGCAGATACGCAGTATTTT
CDR3 protein: CASSVSLGQGADTQYF